Following are 6 T cell receptor beta chains from one sample sequenced in a study of T cell repertoires in cytomegalovirus infection. TCRdb itself ran the reads through MiXCR, one entry per CDR3 protein. Found here are 250,000 to 300,000 distinct CDR3 sequences, about 25% of them singletons; the top ten hold approximately 15%. Sequencing was performed on PBMCs. Source of these receptors: a human donor in good health (CMV status not recorded). Some clones in this sample may be carry-over from other donors' samples.

In its sample, this clonotype was seen a few times. A junction boundary mismatches the germline segment, possibly from a read error. This sequence joins TRBV10-1 and TRBJ2-1; 15 nucleotides line up with TRBD2. The V gene's germline CDR1 is WNHNN and CDR2 SYGVQD (reference sequence). This CDR3 region has 14 residues. The CDR3 bases are TGCGCCAGCAGTGGGGGACTAGCGGGGGGCCCGAAAGAGTTC. This translates into CASSGGLAGGPKEF.

The gene calls are TRBV10-3 and TRBJ1-3, with TRBD1 matching 7 bases. Germline values: CDR1 ENHRY, CDR2 SYGVKD. This CDR3 has 15 residues. V lost 4 bases and J lost 0; bases outside the gene matches: 3. Here the CDR3 reads CAISGNRGSGNTIYF. CDR3 in DNA: TGTGCCATCAGTGGGAACAGGGGCTCTGGAAACACCATATATTTT.

This rearrangement joins TRBV2 to TRBJ1-5; 9 bases line up with TRBD1. The germline CDR1 and CDR2 sequences are SNHLY and FYNNEI. With V trimmed by 6 bases and J by 7 bases, 4 bases remained unmatched. CDR3 length: 13 amino acids. The CDR3: CASRGQGHQPQHF. The CDR3, as DNA: TGTGCCAGCAGGGGACAGGGTCACCAGCCCCAGCATTTT. Drawing the rest from reference TRBV2 and TRBJ1-5, the complete variable domain is EPEVTQTPSHQVTQMGQEVILRCVPISNHLYFYWYRQILGQKVEFLVSFYNNEISEKSEIFDDQFSVERPDGSNFTLKIRSTKLEDSAMYFCASRGQGHQPQHFGDGTRLSIL.

This clonotype was recorded a few times. The chain is built from TRBV11-2 and TRBJ2-7; D is undetermined. Germline loops: CDR1 SGHAT, CDR2 FQNNGV. This CDR3 comprises 12 residues. With 2 bases removed from V and 3 bases from J, the gap between germline ends came to 5 bases. CDR3 sequence reads: CASSLNIYEQYF. In DNA, the CDR3 is TGTGCCAGCAGCTTAAACATCTACGAGCAGTACTTC.

The chain has TRBV28 and TRBJ1-1; 7 bases align to TRBD1. This CDR3 region has 11 residues. Germline V lookup: CDR1 MDHEN, CDR2 SYDVKM. Trimming cost V 11 bases and J 8 bases; bases outside gene matches: 8. The CDR3 sequence is CAVTGAREAFF. In DNA form, the CDR3 reads TGTGCCGTAACAGGGGCCCGCGAAGCTTTCTTT.

This clonotype came up once. The gene calls are TRBV27 and TRBJ2-7; no reliable D call. This CDR3 is 16 amino acids long. The ends were cut back, 5 bases at V and 0 bases at J, with 17 bases in the middle. The germline V gene encodes CDR1 MNHEY and CDR2 SMNVEV (reference sequence). CDR3 sequence: CASSNLPITNSYEQYF. For the CDR3, the DNA is TGTGCCAGCAGTAATCTCCCCATTACTAACTCCTACGAGCAGTACTTC.